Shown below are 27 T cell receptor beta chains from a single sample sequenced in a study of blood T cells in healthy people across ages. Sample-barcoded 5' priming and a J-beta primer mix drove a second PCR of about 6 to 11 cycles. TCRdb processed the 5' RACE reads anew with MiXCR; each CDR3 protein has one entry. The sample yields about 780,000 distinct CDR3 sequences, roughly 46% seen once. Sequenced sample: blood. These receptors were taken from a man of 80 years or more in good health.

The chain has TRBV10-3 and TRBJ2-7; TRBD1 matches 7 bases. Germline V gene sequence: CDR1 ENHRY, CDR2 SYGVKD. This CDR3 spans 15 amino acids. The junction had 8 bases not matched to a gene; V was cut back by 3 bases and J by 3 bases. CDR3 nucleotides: TGTGCCATCAGTGAACCGGGACAGCAGGGCTACGAGCAGTACTTC. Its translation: CAISEPGQQGYEQYF.

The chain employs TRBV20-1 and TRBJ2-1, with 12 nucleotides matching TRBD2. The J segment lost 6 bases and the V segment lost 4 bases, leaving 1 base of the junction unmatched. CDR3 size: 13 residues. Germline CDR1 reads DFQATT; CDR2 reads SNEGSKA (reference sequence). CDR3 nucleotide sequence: TGCAGTGCTACTAGCGGGAGGGCCAATGAGCAGTTCTTC. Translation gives CSATSGRANEQFF.

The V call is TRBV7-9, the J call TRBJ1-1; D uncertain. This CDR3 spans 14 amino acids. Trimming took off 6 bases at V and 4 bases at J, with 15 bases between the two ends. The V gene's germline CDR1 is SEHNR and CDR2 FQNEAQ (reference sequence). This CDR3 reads CASSRKREVTEAFF. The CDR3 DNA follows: TGTGCCAGCAGTCGAAAGCGGGAAGTCACTGAAGCTTTCTTT.

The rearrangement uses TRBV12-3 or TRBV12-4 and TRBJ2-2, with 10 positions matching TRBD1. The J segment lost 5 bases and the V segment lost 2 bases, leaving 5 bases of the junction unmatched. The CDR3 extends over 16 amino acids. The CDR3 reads CASSLRRDRGTGELFF. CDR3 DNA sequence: TGTGCCAGCAGTTTAAGAAGGGACAGGGGAACCGGGGAGCTGTTTTTT.

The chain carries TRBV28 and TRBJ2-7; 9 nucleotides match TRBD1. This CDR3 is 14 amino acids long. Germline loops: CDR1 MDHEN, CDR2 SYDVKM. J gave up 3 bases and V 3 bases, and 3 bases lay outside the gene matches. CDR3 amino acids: CASSFTGGRYEQYF. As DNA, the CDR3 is TGTGCCAGCAGTTTTACAGGGGGCCGCTACGAGCAGTACTTC.

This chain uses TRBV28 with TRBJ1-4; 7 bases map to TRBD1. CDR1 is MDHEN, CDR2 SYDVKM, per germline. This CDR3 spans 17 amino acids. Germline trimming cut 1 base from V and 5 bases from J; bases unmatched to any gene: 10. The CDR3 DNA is TGTGCCAGCAGTTTATTAAATCCCGGGACAGCCAATGAAAAACTGTTTTTT. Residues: CASSLLNPGTANEKLFF.

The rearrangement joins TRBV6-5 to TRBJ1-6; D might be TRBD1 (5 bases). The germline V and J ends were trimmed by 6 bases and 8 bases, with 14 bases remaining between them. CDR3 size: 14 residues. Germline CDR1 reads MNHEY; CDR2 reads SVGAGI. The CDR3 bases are TGTGCCAGCAGGGCCAGGGATTTACATTCACCCCTCCACTTT. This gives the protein CASRARDLHSPLHF.

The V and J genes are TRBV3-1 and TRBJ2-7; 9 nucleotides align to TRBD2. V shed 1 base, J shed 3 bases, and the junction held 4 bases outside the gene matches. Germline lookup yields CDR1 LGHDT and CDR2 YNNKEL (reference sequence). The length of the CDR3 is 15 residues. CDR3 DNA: TGTGCCAGCAGCCAAGGCCCTAGCGGGGACTACGAGCAGTACTTC. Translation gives CASSQGPSGDYEQYF.

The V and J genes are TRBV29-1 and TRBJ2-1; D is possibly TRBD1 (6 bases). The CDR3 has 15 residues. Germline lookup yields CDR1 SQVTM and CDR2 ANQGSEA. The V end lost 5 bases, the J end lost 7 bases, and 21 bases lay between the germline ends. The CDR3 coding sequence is TGCAGCGTTACACGGATCTACCAGGGGTGTAATGAGCAGTTCTTC. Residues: CSVTRIYQGCNEQFF.

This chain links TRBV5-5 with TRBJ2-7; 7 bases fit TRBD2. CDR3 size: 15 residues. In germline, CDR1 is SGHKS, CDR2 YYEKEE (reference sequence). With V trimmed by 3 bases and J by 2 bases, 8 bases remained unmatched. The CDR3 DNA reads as TGTGCCAGCAGCTGGGGGGGTTTCCGGGCCTACGAGCAGTACTTC. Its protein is CASSWGGFRAYEQYF.

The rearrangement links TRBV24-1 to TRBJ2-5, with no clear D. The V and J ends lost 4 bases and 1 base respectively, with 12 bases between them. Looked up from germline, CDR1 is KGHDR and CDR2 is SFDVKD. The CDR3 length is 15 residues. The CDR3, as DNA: TGTGCCACCAGTGACGGGCTACAACTCCAAGAGACCCAGTACTTC. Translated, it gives CATSDGLQLQETQYF.

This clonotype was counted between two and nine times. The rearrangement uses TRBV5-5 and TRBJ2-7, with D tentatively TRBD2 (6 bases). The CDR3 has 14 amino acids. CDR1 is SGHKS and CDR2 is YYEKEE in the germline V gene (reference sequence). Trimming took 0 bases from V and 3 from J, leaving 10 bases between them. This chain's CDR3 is CASSLAGVRYEQYF. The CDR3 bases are TGTGCCAGCAGCTTGGCGGGAGTGCGCTACGAGCAGTACTTC.

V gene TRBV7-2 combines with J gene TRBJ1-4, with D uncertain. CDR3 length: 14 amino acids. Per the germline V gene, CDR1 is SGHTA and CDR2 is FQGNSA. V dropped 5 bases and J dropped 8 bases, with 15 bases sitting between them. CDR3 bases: TGTGCCAGCAGCCAGAGGGCCCTAGGGGAAAAACTGTTTTTT. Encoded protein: CASSQRALGEKLFF.

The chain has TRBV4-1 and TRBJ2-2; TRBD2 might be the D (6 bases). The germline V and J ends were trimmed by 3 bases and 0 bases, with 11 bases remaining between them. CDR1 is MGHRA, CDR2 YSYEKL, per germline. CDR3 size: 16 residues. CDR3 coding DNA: TGCGCCAGCAGCCAGGCGGGACTCCCGAACACCGGGGAGCTGTTTTTT. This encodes CASSQAGLPNTGELFF.

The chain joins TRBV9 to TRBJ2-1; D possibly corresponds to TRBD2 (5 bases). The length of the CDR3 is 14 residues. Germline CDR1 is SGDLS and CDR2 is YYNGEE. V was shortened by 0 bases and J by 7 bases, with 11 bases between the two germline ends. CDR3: CASSVEGRRNEQFF. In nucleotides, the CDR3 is TGTGCCAGCAGCGTAGAGGGCCGGAGGAATGAGCAGTTCTTC.

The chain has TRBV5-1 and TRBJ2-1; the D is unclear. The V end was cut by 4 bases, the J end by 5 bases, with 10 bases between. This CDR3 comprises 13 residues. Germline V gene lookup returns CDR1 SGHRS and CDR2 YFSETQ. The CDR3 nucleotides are TGCGCCAGCAGCGTGGACGTTGACAATGAGCAGTTCTTC. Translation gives CASSVDVDNEQFF.

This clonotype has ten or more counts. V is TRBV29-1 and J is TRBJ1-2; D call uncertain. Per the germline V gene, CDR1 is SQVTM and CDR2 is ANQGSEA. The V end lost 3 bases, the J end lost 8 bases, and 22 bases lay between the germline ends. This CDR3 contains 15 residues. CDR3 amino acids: CSVDYFGRAGEGYTF. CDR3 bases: TGCAGCGTTGATTATTTCGGTAGGGCAGGAGAAGGCTACACCTTC.

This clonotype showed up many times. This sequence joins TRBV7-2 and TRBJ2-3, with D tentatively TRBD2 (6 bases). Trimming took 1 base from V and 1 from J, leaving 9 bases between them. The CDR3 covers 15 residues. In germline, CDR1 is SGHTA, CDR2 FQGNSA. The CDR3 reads CASSLDPGGTDTQYF. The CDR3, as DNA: TGTGCCAGCAGCTTAGATCCGGGGGGCACAGATACGCAGTATTTT.

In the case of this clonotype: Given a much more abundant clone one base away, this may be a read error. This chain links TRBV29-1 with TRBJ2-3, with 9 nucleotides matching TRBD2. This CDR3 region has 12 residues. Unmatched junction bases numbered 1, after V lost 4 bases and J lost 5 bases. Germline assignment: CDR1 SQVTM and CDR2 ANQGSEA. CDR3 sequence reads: CSVAAGGDTQYF. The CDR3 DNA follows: TGCAGCGTTGCAGCGGGAGGAGATACGCAGTATTTT.

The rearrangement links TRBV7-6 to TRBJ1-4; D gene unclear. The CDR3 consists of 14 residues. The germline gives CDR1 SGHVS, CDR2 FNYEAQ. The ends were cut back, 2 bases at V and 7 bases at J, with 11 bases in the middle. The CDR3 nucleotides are TGTGCCAGCAGCTTACAAGGGCTTAGTGAAAAACTGTTTTTT. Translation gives CASSLQGLSEKLFF.

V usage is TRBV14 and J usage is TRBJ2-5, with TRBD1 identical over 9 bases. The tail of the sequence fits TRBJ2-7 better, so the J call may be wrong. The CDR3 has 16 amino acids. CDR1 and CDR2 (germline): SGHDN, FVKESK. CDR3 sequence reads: CASSQDPGQGPYEQYF. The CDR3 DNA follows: TGTGCCAGCAGCCAAGATCCGGGACAGGGTCCCTACGAGCAGTACTTC.

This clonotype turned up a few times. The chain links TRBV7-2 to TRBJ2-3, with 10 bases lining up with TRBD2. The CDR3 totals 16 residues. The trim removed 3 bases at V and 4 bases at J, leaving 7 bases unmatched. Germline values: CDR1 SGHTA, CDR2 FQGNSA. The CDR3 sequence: CASSLGLAPNADTQYF. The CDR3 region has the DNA TGTGCCAGCAGCTTGGGACTAGCGCCCAACGCAGATACGCAGTATTTT.

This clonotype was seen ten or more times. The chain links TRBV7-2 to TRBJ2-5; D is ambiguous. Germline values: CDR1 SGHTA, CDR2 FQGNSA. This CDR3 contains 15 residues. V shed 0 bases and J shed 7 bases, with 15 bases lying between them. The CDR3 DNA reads TGTGCCAGCAGCTTAGCGCGGCATACGGCCGGGACCCAGTACTTC. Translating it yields CASSLARHTAGTQYF.

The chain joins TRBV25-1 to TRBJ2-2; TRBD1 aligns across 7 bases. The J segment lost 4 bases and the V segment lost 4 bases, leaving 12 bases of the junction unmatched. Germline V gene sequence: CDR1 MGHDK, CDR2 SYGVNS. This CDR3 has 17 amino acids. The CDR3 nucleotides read TGTGCCAGCAGTGGACAGACCGGGACAGTGGGCACCGGGGAGCTGTTTTTT. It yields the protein CASSGQTGTVGTGELFF.

The chain's CDR3 is CATSRDHGRRGEAFF. The DNA of the CDR3 is TGTGCCACCAGCAGAGATCATGGCAGGAGGGGGGAAGCTTTCTTT. This rearrangement joins TRBV15 to TRBJ1-1; D perhaps matches TRBD1 (6 bases). The CDR3 consists of 15 residues. From germline, CDR1 is LNHNV and CDR2 YYDKDF (reference sequence). V gave up 0 bases and J gave up 8 bases, with 16 bases separating them.

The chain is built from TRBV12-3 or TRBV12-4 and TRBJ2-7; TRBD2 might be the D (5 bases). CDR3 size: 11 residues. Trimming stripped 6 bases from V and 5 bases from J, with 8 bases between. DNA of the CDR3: TGTGCCAGCAGGGGAGCCGACGAGCAGTACTTC. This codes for CASRGADEQYF.

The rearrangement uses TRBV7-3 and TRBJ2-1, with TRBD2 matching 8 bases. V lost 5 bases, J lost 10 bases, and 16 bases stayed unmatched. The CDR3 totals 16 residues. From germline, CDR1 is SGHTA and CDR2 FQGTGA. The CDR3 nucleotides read TGTGCCAGCAGCCCCTCTCCCGGGAGGGCCGGTAGGGAGCAGTTCTTC. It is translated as CASSPSPGRAGREQFF.